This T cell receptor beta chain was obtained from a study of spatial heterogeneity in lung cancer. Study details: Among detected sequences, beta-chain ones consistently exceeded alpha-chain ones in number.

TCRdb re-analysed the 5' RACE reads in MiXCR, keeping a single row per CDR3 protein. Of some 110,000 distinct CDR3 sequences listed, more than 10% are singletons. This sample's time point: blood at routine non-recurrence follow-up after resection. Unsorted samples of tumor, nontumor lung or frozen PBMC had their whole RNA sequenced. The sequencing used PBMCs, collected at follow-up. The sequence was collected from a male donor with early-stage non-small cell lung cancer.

The CDR3 DNA is TGTGCCAGCAGCCAAGCCCCGCGACAGACCCAGTACTTC. Its protein is CASSQAPRQTQYF. V usage is TRBV4-2 and J usage is TRBJ2-5; D ambiguous. The germline V and J ends were trimmed by 1 base and 6 bases, with 9 bases remaining between them. The CDR3 loop spans 13 amino acids. Germline V gene lookup returns CDR1 LGHNA and CDR2 YNFKEQ.